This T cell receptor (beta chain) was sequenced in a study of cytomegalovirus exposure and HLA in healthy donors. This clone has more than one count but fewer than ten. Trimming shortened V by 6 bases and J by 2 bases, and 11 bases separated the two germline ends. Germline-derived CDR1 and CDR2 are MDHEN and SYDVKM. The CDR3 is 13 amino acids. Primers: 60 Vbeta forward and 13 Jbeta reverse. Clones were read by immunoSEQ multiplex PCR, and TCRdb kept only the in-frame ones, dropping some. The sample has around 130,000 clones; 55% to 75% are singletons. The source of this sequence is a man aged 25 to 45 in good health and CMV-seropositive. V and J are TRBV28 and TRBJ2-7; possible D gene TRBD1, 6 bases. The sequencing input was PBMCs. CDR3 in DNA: TGTGCCAGCAGGTGGGCAGGGGCCTACGAGCAGTACTTC. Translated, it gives CASRWAGAYEQYF.